The 11 T cell receptor beta chains given below trace back to one sample, sequenced in a study of blood T cell repertoires in COVID-19. Assay used: immunoSEQ multiplex PCR; TCRdb lists only in-frame clones, some missing. The profile shows about 140,000 clones, 79% of them singletons. Sample: peripheral blood. These receptors were collected from a man in his 60s with acute or convalescent COVID-19.

This chain uses TRBV11-3 with TRBJ1-1; 7 nucleotides line up with TRBD1. V lost 5 bases, J lost 4 bases, and 4 bases stayed unmatched. Germline V gene data show CDR1 as SGHNT and CDR2 as YENEEA. The CDR3 runs 13 residues. CDR3 nucleotides: TGTGCCAGCAGCCTCACAGGGGTCACTGAAGCTTTCTTT. It is translated as CASSLTGVTEAFF.

V gene TRBV18 combines with J gene TRBJ1-2; 7 positions match TRBD1. V lost 6 bases and J lost 3; bases outside the gene matches: 7. The CDR3 is made up of 14 amino acids. Germline V lookup: CDR1 KGHSH, CDR2 LQKENI. The CDR3 is CASSPKTGHYGYTF. The CDR3 coding sequence is TGTGCCAGCTCCCCCAAGACAGGGCACTATGGCTACACCTTC.

The V call is TRBV20-1, the J call TRBJ1-1; D is unclear. CDR3 length equals 11 residues. The ends were cut back, 6 bases at V and 1 base at J, with 6 bases in the middle. The germline gives CDR1 DFQATT, CDR2 SNEGSKA (reference sequence). CDR3 coding DNA: TGCAGTGCCAGACAGAACACTGAAGCTTTCTTT. It specifies CSARQNTEAFF.

This chain joins TRBV11-3 and TRBJ2-6, with TRBD1 as a possible D gene (6 bases). Germline V gives CDR1 SGHNT, CDR2 YENEEA. The CDR3 contains 15 residues. V lost 5 bases to trimming and J lost 1 base, with 9 bases between them. The DNA of the CDR3 is TGTGCCAGCAGCCAAACAGGGTCTGGGGCCAACGTCCTGACTTTC. Encoded protein: CASSQTGSGANVLTF.

The chain carries TRBV7-6 and TRBJ2-7; TRBD1 agrees at 7 bases. The CDR3 sequence is 13 residues long. The germline gives CDR1 SGHVS, CDR2 FNYEAQ. Germline trimming cut 5 bases from V and 4 bases from J; bases unmatched to any gene: 5. The CDR3 DNA follows: TGTGCCAGCAGCCCCCGGGACAGATACGAGCAGTACTTC. This codes for CASSPRDRYEQYF.

The chain recombines TRBV5-1 with TRBJ1-3, with D possibly matching TRBD1 (5 bases). CDR1 and CDR2 (germline): SGHRS, YFSETQ. V lost 1 base and J 0 bases, leaving 8 bases between the germline ends. The CDR3 is 15 residues long. The CDR3 reads CASSLQGNSGNTIYF. The CDR3 nucleotides are TGCGCCAGCAGCTTGCAGGGCAACTCTGGAAACACCATATATTTT.

This clone appeared once. The chain recombines TRBV28 with TRBJ2-2; TRBD2 matches 12 bases. Germline values: CDR1 MDHEN, CDR2 SYDVKM. This CDR3 contains 18 residues. The ends lost 5 bases at V and 2 bases at J; junction bases unmatched: 9. The CDR3 DNA reads TGTGCCAGCAGTGGAATGGGGACTAGCGGGTTTAACACCGGGGAGCTGTTTTTT. It encodes CASSGMGTSGFNTGELFF.

The chain combines TRBV28 with TRBJ1-3; 7 bases are shared with TRBD1. The CDR3 contains 14 residues. With 6 bases clipped from V and 6 bases from J, the junction kept 8 bases outside the gene matches. Looked up from germline, CDR1 is MDHEN and CDR2 is SYDVKM. This CDR3 is CASRPSGGANTIYF. The DNA of the CDR3 is TGTGCCAGCAGGCCTTCAGGGGGAGCAAACACCATATATTTT. The variable domain in full, completed from reference TRBV28 and TRBJ1-3, reads DVKVTQSSRYLVKRTGEKVFLECVQDMDHENMFWYRQDPGLGLRLIYFSYDVKMKEKGDIPEGYSVSREKKERFSLILESASTNQTSMYLCASRPSGGANTIYFGEGSWLTVV.

The chain uses TRBV7-9 and TRBJ2-7; TRBD2 agrees at 8 bases. Germline assignment: CDR1 SEHNR and CDR2 FQNEAQ (reference sequence). Losses at the gene ends were 3 bases for V and 4 bases for J; bases not matched to a gene: 8. CDR3 length: 15 amino acids. In nucleotides, the CDR3 is TGTGCCAGCAGCTTTGAGGAAACTAGCGGATACGAGCAGTACTTC. The encoded protein is CASSFEETSGYEQYF.

The chain joins TRBV7-9 to TRBJ2-1; D is perhaps TRBD1 (6 bases). Trimming stripped 5 bases from V and 7 bases from J, with 18 bases between. Germline CDR1 SEHNR, CDR2 FQNEAQ (reference sequence). This CDR3 has 15 amino acids. The DNA for the CDR3 is TGTGCCAGCAGCCCCGCTGGGGGCGCCTCTAATGAGCAGTTCTTC. Translated: CASSPAGGASNEQFF.

This clone was picked up a small number of times. The V gene is TRBV5-1, the J gene TRBJ2-7; D possibly corresponds to TRBD1 (5 bases). Germline CDR1 SGHRS, CDR2 YFSETQ. Between the trimmed V and J ends, which lost 3 bases and 2 bases, there was a span of 12 bases. This CDR3 region has 14 residues. Here the CDR3 reads CASSSGQRAYEQYF. The CDR3 DNA reads TGCGCCAGCAGCTCCGGACAAAGGGCCTACGAGCAGTACTTC.